A single sample gave rise to the 3 T cell receptor beta chains below, sequenced in a study of blood T cell repertoires in COVID-19. Profiled with immunoSEQ multiplex PCR; TCRdb holds only in-frame clones, not every one. The sample has approximately 110,000 clones, more than 80% seen once. Sequences were obtained from peripheral blood. These receptors originate from a woman of 80 years or more with COVID-19, enrolled during active disease.

V and J are TRBV28 and TRBJ1-3; TRBD1 is a possible D gene (6 bases). The CDR3 is made up of 15 amino acids. The germline V gene has CDR1 MDHEN and CDR2 SYDVKM. V was shortened by 3 bases and J by 0 bases, with 9 bases between the two germline ends. CDR3 loop: CASSFRQVSGNTIYF. For the CDR3, the DNA is TGTGCCAGCAGTTTTCGACAGGTCTCTGGAAACACCATATATTTT.

The chain couples TRBV9 to TRBJ2-5; 8 bases fit TRBD1. Germline CDR1 is SGDLS and CDR2 is YYNGEE. V gave up 0 bases and J gave up 3 bases; unmatched junction bases: 7. There are 16 residues in the CDR3. The CDR3 here is CASSVAAGTGKETQYF. The CDR3 DNA follows: TGTGCCAGCAGCGTAGCCGCCGGGACAGGAAAAGAGACCCAGTACTTC.

For the CDR3, the DNA is TGTGCCAGCAAGTGGCGGGCGGACGGGGAGCTGTTTTTT. Protein product: CASKWRADGELFF. The rearrangement uses TRBV28 and TRBJ2-2, with a tentative D call TRBD2 (5 bases). The CDR3 is 13 amino acids. V lost 7 bases and J lost 7, with 13 bases in between. CDR1 MDHEN and CDR2 SYDVKM come from the germline V gene.